The 10 T cell receptor beta chains in this list originate from one sample, sequenced in a study of control samples from healthy donors and cancer patients. Profiling relied on immunoSEQ multiplex PCR, and the TCRdb table lists in-frame clones only, not all of them. This table holds 150,000 to 200,000 clones, around 88% found once. The sample taken for sequencing was blood. All receptors come from a man between 18 and 35 years old in good health.

In nucleotides, the CDR3 is TGTGCCAGCAGCGTGACTAGCACACAACAAGAGACCCAGTACTTC. This gives the protein CASSVTSTQQETQYF. The chain is built from TRBV9 and TRBJ2-5; TRBD2 matches at 7 bases. V trimming: 2 bases; J trimming: 2 bases; junction bases outside the gene matches: 6. Germline loops: CDR1 SGDLS, CDR2 YYNGEE. The CDR3 length is 15 residues.

The chain joins TRBV5-4 to TRBJ2-5; weak D call: TRBD1 (5 bases). V dropped 5 bases and J dropped 5 bases, with 13 bases sitting between them. Germline V gene lookup returns CDR1 SGHNT and CDR2 YYREEE (reference sequence). The CDR3 contains 13 residues. The CDR3 DNA follows: TGTGCCAGCAGGCTTTGGGGCGGCGAGACCCAGTACTTC. It is translated as CASRLWGGETQYF. Looking up the rest from reference TRBV5-4 and TRBJ2-5 gives the full variable domain: ETGVTQSPTHLIKTRGQQVTLRCSSQSGHNTVSWYQQALGQGPQFIFQYYREEENGRGNFPPRFSGLQFPNYSSELNVNALELDDSALYLCASRLWGGETQYFGPGTRLLVL.

This clone was counted once. The chain recombines TRBV6-5 with TRBJ2-7; D gene uncertain. CDR1 MNHEY and CDR2 SVGAGI come from the germline V gene. V lost 6 bases to trimming and J lost 4 bases, with 13 bases between them. The CDR3 contains 13 residues. In DNA, the CDR3 is TGTGCCAGCAGCTTCGGCCACATATACGAGCAGTACTTC. Translated, it gives CASSFGHIYEQYF.

This sequence joins TRBV19 and TRBJ2-7, with TRBD2 as a possible D gene (5 bases). There are 15 residues in the CDR3. CDR1 and CDR2 (germline): LNHDA, SQIVND (reference sequence). The V gene lost 0 bases and the J gene lost 3 bases, with 12 bases spanning the gap. This chain's CDR3 is CASSIDPGRLYEQYF. CDR3 bases: TGTGCCAGTAGTATAGATCCGGGGAGACTCTACGAGCAGTACTTC.

This chain joins TRBV7-6 and TRBJ2-1; weak D call: TRBD2 (5 bases). This CDR3 has 15 amino acids. Germline loops: CDR1 SGHVS, CDR2 FNYEAQ. The V end lost 1 base, the J end lost 7 bases, and 14 bases lay between the germline ends. The CDR3 reads CASSLDGGRWNEQFF. In DNA, the CDR3 is TGTGCCAGCAGCTTAGATGGAGGTCGGTGGAATGAGCAGTTCTTC.

This chain uses TRBV11-2 with TRBJ2-5; D is possibly TRBD1 (5 bases). Germline V lookup: CDR1 SGHAT, CDR2 FQNNGV. The V end was cut by 6 bases, the J end by 4 bases, with 12 bases between. This CDR3 region has 13 residues. This CDR3 reads CASRKGVAETQYF. For the CDR3, the DNA is TGTGCCAGCAGGAAAGGGGTGGCAGAGACCCAGTACTTC. Filled out from reference TRBV11-2 and TRBJ2-5, the complete variable domain reads EAGVAQSPRYKIIEKRQSVAFWCNPISGHATLYWYQQILGQGPKLLIQFQNNGVVDDSQLPKDRFSAERLKGVDSTLKIQPAKLEDSAVYLCASRKGVAETQYFGPGTRLLVL.

The chain uses TRBV7-8 and TRBJ2-2, with D possibly being TRBD1 or TRBD2 (5 bases each). Germline V CDR1 and CDR2: SGHVS, FQNEAQ. V was clipped by 4 bases and J by 3 bases, with 12 bases between them. The CDR3 extends over 15 amino acids. CDR3 amino acids: CASSSRDPDTGELFF. CDR3 DNA: TGTGCCAGCAGCTCCCGGGACCCAGACACCGGGGAGCTGTTTTTT.

This clone has a handful of counts. The rearrangement joins TRBV27 to TRBJ1-6; D is possibly TRBD1 (6 bases). Germline V CDR1 and CDR2: MNHEY, SMNVEV (reference sequence). V shed 4 bases and J shed 6 bases, with 19 bases lying between them. CDR3 size: 17 residues. CDR3 DNA: TGTGCCAGCAGTTCCGGGACACCCACCTCGGGTAATTCACCCCTCCACTTT. It specifies CASSSGTPTSGNSPLHF.

The rearrangement uses TRBV10-3 and TRBJ2-5, with a possible D match to TRBD1 (8 bases). Trimming stripped 3 bases from V and 5 bases from J, with 16 bases between. Looked up from germline, CDR1 is ENHRY and CDR2 is SYGVKD. The CDR3 length is 15 residues. The CDR3 nucleotides read TGTGCCATCAGTGAACCCGGACAGGGAGGGGAGACCCAGTACTTC. This sequence encodes CAISEPGQGGETQYF.

The CDR3 sequence: CATSREGLGRYSTDTQYF. Here the CDR3 DNA reads TGTGCCACCAGCAGAGAGGGGCTGGGGAGGTATAGCACAGATACGCAGTATTTT. The chain links TRBV15 to TRBJ2-3; TRBD2 might be the D (6 bases). The CDR3 loop spans 18 amino acids. Trimming took 0 bases from V and 0 from J, leaving 16 bases between them. Germline CDR1 is LNHNV and CDR2 is YYDKDF (reference sequence).